A selection of T cell receptor beta chains follows, all from one sample in a study of monozygotic twins with inflammatory bowel disease. Each CDR3 protein gets one entry in TCRdb, which reprocessed the 5' RACE reads and gives no DNA. The listing records 400,000 or so distinct CDR3 sequences. The specimen was blood. These receptors came from a human donor with ulcerative colitis or Crohn's disease, or a healthy co-twin of an affected twin (not recorded which). The CDR3 runs from the conserved cysteine through the conserved F or W.

J gene,V gene,CDR3 protein
TRBJ2-6,TRBV11-2,CASPIGTVTSGGANVLTF
TRBJ1-4,TRBV7-2,CASSFLGLNEKLFF
TRBJ2-7,TRBV4-2,CASSQGRAEDEQYF
TRBJ1-1,TRBV6-2/TRBV6-3,CASSYVDVNTEAFF
TRBJ1-1,TRBV29-1,CSVESTGLDFF
TRBJ2-2,TRBV7-8,CASGPYNGELFF
TRBJ2-7,TRBV7-9,CASSLVLANTYEQYF
TRBJ1-2,TRBV20-1,CSASGPAGRGYTF
TRBJ1-2,TRBV20-1,CSAREIHDRGFSYGYTF
TRBJ2-3,TRBV5-6,CASSWRVGGSSDTQYF
TRBJ2-5,TRBV30,CARDLDGRRQGTQYF
TRBJ2-1,TRBV5-1,CASSFQTSGGPYSLNEQFF
TRBJ2-3,TRBV11-3,CASSFGQFTDTQYF
TRBJ2-1,TRBV4-2,CASSQDLPPSYNEQFF
TRBJ1-1,TRBV10-2,CASSDPYSQFLNTEAFF
TRBJ1-4,TRBV30,CAWSTTGEGEKLFF
TRBJ2-7,TRBV5-1,CASRLGQGVEQYF
TRBJ2-3,TRBV10-3,CAITGDGTDTQYF
TRBJ1-5,TRBV12-3/TRBV12-4,CASSPTRSSGNQPQHF
TRBJ2-7,TRBV30,CAWSVLTYEQYF
TRBJ2-3,TRBV12-3/TRBV12-4,CASSPFGGDADTQYF
TRBJ1-2,TRBV29-1,CSVPAVRGWGYTF
TRBJ2-2,TRBV5-6,CASSSDRGVTGELFF
TRBJ2-2,TRBV29-1,CSAPHRGELFF
TRBJ1-2,TRBV9,CASSVGPYDRGQGYGYTF
TRBJ2-7,TRBV12-3/TRBV12-4,CASSVGGQGAYEQYF
TRBJ2-2,TRBV27,CASTLAGGLNTGELFF
TRBJ2-3,TRBV5-4,CASSYPPNADTQYF
TRBJ1-2,TRBV14,CASSQEPGLYGYTF
TRBJ2-1,TRBV6-2/TRBV6-3,CASSYQPVFVVRGEQFF
TRBJ2-1,TRBV7-2,CASSPGLAGGWNEQFF
TRBJ2-5,TRBV5-4,CASSMTGRQETQYF
TRBJ1-5,TRBV19,CASIPTADSNQPQHF
TRBJ2-2,TRBV2,CASNVIAGRANTGELFF
TRBJ2-1,TRBV7-8,CASSPGLYEQFF
TRBJ1-5,TRBV6-2/TRBV6-3,CASSYVSGDQPQHF
TRBJ2-5,TRBV11-2,CASSAAMVIETQYF
TRBJ2-1,TRBV18,CASSPIAGGPVNEQFF
TRBJ2-2,TRBV20-1,CSAPGQGRTGELFF
TRBJ2-7,TRBV20-1,CSARASGRGYEQYF
TRBJ1-4,TRBV5-8,CASSWGQRATNEKLFF
TRBJ1-3,TRBV9,CASSPVAGNTIYF
TRBJ2-2,TRBV6-1,CASRRSGVENTGELFF
TRBJ2-6,TRBV4-1,CASSPGPGSGANVLTF
TRBJ2-1,TRBV20-1,CSARAYQAGVYNEQFF
TRBJ2-1,TRBV20-1,CSAMTRNEQFF
TRBJ2-5,TRBV20-1,CSATDSESFNPLETQYF
TRBJ2-4,TRBV12-3/TRBV12-4,CASSLTRGDIQYF
TRBJ2-2,TRBV20-1,CSARVLPENTGELFF
TRBJ2-1,TRBV19,CASSASSWSSYNEQFF
TRBJ1-2,TRBV21-1,CASSKGKEGHYGYTF
TRBJ2-1,TRBV10-3,CAISWGLGEQFF
TRBJ2-5,TRBV6-1,CASSAQDGETQYF
TRBJ2-7,TRBV18,CASSPSRYPSYEQYF
TRBJ2-1,TRBV6-1,CASGRYSYNEQFF
TRBJ1-3,TRBV18,CASSPSGDTIYF